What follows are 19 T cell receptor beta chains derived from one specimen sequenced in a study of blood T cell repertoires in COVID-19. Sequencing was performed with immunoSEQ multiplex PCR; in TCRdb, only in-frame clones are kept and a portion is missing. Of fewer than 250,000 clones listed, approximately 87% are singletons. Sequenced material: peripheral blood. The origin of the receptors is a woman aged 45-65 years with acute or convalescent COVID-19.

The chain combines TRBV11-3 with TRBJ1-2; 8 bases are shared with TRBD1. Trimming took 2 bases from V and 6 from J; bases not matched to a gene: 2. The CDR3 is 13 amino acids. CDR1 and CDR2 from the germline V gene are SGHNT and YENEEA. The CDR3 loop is CASSLHRGDGYTF. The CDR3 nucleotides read TGTGCCAGCAGCTTACACAGGGGGGATGGCTACACCTTC. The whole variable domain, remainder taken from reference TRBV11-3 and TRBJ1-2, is EAGVVQSPRYKIIEKKQPVAFWCNPISGHNTLYWYLQNLGQGPELLIRYENEEAVDDSQLPKDRFSAERLKGVDSTLKIQPAELGDSAVYLCASSLHRGDGYTFGSGTRLTVV.

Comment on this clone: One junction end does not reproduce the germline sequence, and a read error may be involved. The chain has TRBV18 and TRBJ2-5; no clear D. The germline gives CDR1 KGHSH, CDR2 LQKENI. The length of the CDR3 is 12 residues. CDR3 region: CASSPTTEALDF. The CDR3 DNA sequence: TGTGCCAGCTCTCCTACCACCGAGGCCTTGGACTTC.

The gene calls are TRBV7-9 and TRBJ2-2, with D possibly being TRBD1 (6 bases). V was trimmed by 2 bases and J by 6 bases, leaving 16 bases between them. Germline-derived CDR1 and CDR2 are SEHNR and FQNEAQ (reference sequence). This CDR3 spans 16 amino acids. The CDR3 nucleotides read TGTGCCAGCAGCTTATCAGGGGCGCATCTTGCCGGGGAGCTGTTTTTT. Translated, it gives CASSLSGAHLAGELFF.

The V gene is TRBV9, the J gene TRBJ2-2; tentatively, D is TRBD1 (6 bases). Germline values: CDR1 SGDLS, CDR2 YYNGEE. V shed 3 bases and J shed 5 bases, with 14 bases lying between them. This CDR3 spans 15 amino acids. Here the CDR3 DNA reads TGTGCCAGCAGCGGGGACATTTCCATAACCGGGGAGCTGTTTTTT. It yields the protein CASSGDISITGELFF.

Here the CDR3 reads CASSLGREYGYTF. DNA for the CDR3: TGTGCCAGCTCCCTGGGGAGAGAATATGGCTACACCTTC. This sequence joins TRBV6-5 and TRBJ1-2; D gene ambiguous. The CDR3 runs to 13 residues. The V gene lost 8 bases and the J gene lost 5 bases, with 15 bases spanning the gap. CDR1 MNHEY and CDR2 SVGAGI come from the germline V gene.

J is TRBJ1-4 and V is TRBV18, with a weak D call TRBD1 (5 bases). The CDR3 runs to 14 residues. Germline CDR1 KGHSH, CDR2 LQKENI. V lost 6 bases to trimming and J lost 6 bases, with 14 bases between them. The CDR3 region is CASSPGGSYEKLFF. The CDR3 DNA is TGTGCCAGCTCGCCCGGGGGTTCTTATGAAAAACTGTTTTTT.

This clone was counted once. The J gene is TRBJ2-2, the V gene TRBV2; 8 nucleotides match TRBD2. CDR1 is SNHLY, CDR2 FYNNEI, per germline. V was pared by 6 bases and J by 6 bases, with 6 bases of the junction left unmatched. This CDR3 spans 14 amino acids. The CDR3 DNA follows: TGTGCCAGCAGCGCCGGGACTAGTTCCGGGGAGCTGTTTTTT. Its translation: CASSAGTSSGELFF.

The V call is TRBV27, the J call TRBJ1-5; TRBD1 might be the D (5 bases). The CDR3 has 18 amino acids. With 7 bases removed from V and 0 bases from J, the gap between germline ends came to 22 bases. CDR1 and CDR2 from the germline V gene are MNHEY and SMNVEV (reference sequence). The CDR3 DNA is TGTGCCAGCAACAACGGGAGGGGCCCCCCTCCTAGCAATCAGCCCCAGCATTTT. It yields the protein CASNNGRGPPPSNQPQHF.

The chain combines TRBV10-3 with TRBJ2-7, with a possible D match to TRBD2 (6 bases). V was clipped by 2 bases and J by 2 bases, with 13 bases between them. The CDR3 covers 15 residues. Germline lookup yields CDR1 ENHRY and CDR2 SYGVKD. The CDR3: CAISEPGGVPYEQYF. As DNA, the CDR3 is TGTGCCATCAGTGAGCCTGGCGGGGTTCCCTACGAGCAGTACTTC.

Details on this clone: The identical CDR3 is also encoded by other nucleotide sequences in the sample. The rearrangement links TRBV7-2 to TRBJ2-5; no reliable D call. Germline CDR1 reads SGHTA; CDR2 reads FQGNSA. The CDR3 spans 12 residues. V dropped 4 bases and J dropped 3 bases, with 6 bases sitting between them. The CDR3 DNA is TGTGCCAGCAGCTCTCCTAAAGAGACCCAGTACTTC. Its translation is CASSSPKETQYF.

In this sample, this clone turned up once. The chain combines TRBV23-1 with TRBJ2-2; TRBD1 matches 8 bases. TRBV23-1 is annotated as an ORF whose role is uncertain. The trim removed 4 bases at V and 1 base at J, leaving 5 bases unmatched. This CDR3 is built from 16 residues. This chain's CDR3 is CASSLGQDLNTGELFF. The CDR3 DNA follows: TGCGCCAGCAGTCTGGGACAGGACTTGAACACCGGGGAGCTGTTTTTT.

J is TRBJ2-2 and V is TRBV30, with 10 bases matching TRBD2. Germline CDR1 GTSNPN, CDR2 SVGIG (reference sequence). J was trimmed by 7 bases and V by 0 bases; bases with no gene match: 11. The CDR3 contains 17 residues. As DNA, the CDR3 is TGTGCCTGGAGTGTACGGGGAGCGGGAGGGTACGGCGGGGAGCTGTTTTTT. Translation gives CAWSVRGAGGYGGELFF.

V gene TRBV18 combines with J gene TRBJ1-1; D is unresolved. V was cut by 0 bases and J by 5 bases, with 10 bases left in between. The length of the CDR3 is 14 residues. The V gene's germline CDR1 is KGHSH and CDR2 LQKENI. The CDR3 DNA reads TGTGCCAGCTCACCACCGGTCGCGATAACTGAAGCTTTCTTT. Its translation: CASSPPVAITEAFF.

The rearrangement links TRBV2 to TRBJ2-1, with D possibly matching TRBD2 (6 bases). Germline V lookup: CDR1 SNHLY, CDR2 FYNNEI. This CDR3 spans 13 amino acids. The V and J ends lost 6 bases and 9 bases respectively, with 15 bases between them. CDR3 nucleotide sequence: TGTGCCAGCAGCCCCCCCGCGGGGAGTGAGCAGTTCTTC. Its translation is CASSPPAGSEQFF.

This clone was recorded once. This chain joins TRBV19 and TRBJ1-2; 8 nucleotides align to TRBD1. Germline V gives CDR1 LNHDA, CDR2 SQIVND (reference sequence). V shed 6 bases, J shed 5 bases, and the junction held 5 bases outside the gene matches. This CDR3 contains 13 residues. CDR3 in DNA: TGTGCCAGTAGACCTGACAGGGGATATGGCTACACCTTC. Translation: CASRPDRGYGYTF.

CDR3 sequence: CRGTSEKLFF. The CDR3 nucleotides read TGCAGGGGGACATCTGAAAAACTGTTTTTT. The chain carries TRBV20-1 and TRBJ1-4; the D gene is possibly TRBD1 (6 bases). The CDR3 contains 10 residues. CDR1 is DFQATT, CDR2 SNEGSKA, per germline (reference sequence).

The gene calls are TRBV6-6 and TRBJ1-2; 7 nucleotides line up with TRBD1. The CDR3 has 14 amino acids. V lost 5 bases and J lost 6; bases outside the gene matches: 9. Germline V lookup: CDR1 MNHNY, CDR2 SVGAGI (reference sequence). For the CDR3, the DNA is TGTGCCAGCAGTCCGGACAGGTTGGGGGATGGCTACACCTTC. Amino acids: CASSPDRLGDGYTF.

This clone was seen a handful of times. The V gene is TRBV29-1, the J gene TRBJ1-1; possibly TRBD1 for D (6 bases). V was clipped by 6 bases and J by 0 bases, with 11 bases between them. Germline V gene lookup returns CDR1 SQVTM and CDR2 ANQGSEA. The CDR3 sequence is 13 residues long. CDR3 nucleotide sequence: TGCAGCGTCGGTGGACAGCTGAACACTGAAGCTTTCTTT. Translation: CSVGGQLNTEAFF.

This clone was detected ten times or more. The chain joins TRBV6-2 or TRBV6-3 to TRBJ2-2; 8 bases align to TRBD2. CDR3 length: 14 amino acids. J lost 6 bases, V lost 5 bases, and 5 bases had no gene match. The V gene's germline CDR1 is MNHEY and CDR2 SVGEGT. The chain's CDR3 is CASSENGRAGELFF. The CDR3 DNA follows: TGTGCCAGCAGTGAGAACGGGAGGGCCGGGGAGCTGTTTTTT.